Listed here are 26 T cell receptor beta chains from one sample, sequenced in a study of CD8 T cells in ankylosing spondylitis. TCRdb re-called the 5' RACE reads through MiXCR, storing one row per CDR3 protein. The sample has under 250,000 distinct CDR3 sequences; 9.5% to 12% are singletons. The sequenced material came from blood, either unsorted or a sorted T cell fraction (not recorded which). These receptors were obtained from a male donor with ankylosing spondylitis or in good health (not recorded which).

Here the CDR3 reads CASSLALQGRGYGYTF. The CDR3 region has the DNA TGTGCCAGCAGCTTGGCCCTACAGGGGCGCGGCTATGGCTACACCTTC. This chain links TRBV11-2 with TRBJ1-2; TRBD1 matches 7 bases. This CDR3 comprises 16 residues. V shed 3 bases, J shed 4 bases, and the junction held 11 bases outside the gene matches. The germline V gene encodes CDR1 SGHAT and CDR2 FQNNGV.

This clonotype was counted a few times. This chain links TRBV20-1 with TRBJ2-2; D gene ambiguous. Trimming shortened V by 6 bases and J by 4 bases, and 15 bases separated the two germline ends. Germline V gene lookup returns CDR1 DFQATT and CDR2 SNEGSKA (reference sequence). The CDR3 is 14 residues long. The CDR3 bases are TGCAGTGCCCCCGTGGACGGTCCCACCGGGGAGCTGTTTTTT. It translates to CSAPVDGPTGELFF.

This clonotype was recorded a few times. CDR3 coding DNA: TGTGCCATCAGTGAGTCGTTCGTCACTGAAGCTTTCTTT. It yields the protein CAISESFVTEAFF. This chain connects TRBV10-3 to TRBJ1-1; D is uncertain. The CDR3 contains 13 residues. V was cut by 0 bases and J by 4 bases, with 6 bases left in between. Per germline, CDR1 ENHRY and CDR2 SYGVKD.

This clonotype was picked up many times. The CDR3 DNA reads as TGCAGCGTCCAAAGGACAGGGGGCGGCGGTGGAAATGAGCAGTTCTTC. This gives the protein CSVQRTGGGGGNEQFF. The V call is TRBV29-1, the J call TRBJ2-1; 11 bases are shared with TRBD1. Looked up from germline, CDR1 is SQVTM and CDR2 is ANQGSEA. Trimming took 6 bases from V and 7 from J; bases not matched to a gene: 14. This CDR3 contains 16 residues.

This chain links TRBV20-1 with TRBJ1-6, with a weak D call TRBD1 (5 bases). The length of the CDR3 is 18 residues. Germline values: CDR1 DFQATT, CDR2 SNEGSKA (reference sequence). V lost 1 base to trimming and J lost 8 bases, with 24 bases between them. The DNA of the CDR3 is TGCAGTGCTAGAGCGGTAGGCGGGCAGGGAGCGGTTTATTCACCCCTCCACTTT. It yields the protein CSARAVGGQGAVYSPLHF.

This clonotype was seen more than once but under ten times. The rearrangement uses TRBV12-5 and TRBJ2-5; 15 bases fit TRBD2. CDR1 and CDR2 from the germline V gene are LGHNT and FRNRAP. The CDR3 loop spans 18 amino acids. J was trimmed by 0 bases and V by 6 bases; bases with no gene match: 8. The CDR3 DNA reads as TGTGCTAGTGGCTCCCGGACTAGCGGGAGGGCGTACCAAGAGACCCAGTACTTC. Translation: CASGSRTSGRAYQETQYF.

A few counts support this clonotype. This rearrangement joins TRBV19 to TRBJ2-1, with D perhaps TRBD1 (5 bases). The CDR3 sequence is 14 residues long. Trimming removed 3 bases from V and 4 bases from J, with 10 bases in between. In germline, CDR1 is LNHDA, CDR2 SQIVND (reference sequence). The CDR3 sequence: CASSIQGKYNEQFF. The CDR3 region has the DNA TGTGCCAGTAGTATCCAGGGAAAATACAATGAGCAGTTCTTC.

This clonotype was counted many times. The chain employs TRBV10-3 and TRBJ2-1; D gene uncertain. CDR1 is ENHRY, CDR2 SYGVKD, per germline. This CDR3 region has 14 residues. V lost 10 bases, J lost 6 bases, and 19 bases lay in between. This chain's CDR3 is CATEQEGLRNEQFF. CDR3 nucleotide sequence: TGTGCCACCGAGCAGGAAGGTCTACGCAATGAGCAGTTCTTC.

This clonotype was detected only a few times. The V call is TRBV11-1, the J call TRBJ1-3, with 7 bases aligning to TRBD1. The CDR3 spans 18 residues. Trimming at V came to 2 bases and at J to 3 bases, leaving 13 bases not matched to a gene. The germline V gene encodes CDR1 SGHAT and CDR2 FQDESV (reference sequence). CDR3 DNA sequence: TGTGCCAGCAGCTTACAACTCCACAGGGGAGCTCGTGGAAACACCATATATTTT. Translating gives CASSLQLHRGARGNTIYF. Complete variable domain (other parts from reference TRBV11-1 and TRBJ1-3): EAEVAQSPRYKITEKSQAVAFWCDPISGHATLYWYRQILGQGPELLVQFQDESVVDDSQLPKDRFSAERLKGVDSTLKIQPAELGDSAMYLCASSLQLHRGARGNTIYFGEGSWLTVV.

J is TRBJ1-1 and V is TRBV10-1; weak D call: TRBD1 (5 bases). Germline CDR1 and CDR2: WNHNN and SYGVQD (reference sequence). This CDR3 region has 14 residues. V was cut by 3 bases and J by 3 bases, with 11 bases left in between. CDR3 amino acids: CASSDSGGDTEAFF. The CDR3 DNA is TGCGCCAGCAGTGATTCGGGGGGGGACACTGAAGCTTTCTTT.

This clonotype was found many times. The V and J genes are TRBV6-1 and TRBJ1-1, with D maybe TRBD1 (6 bases). Germline V lookup: CDR1 MNHNS, CDR2 SASEGT. CDR3 length: 13 residues. Trimming removed 7 bases from V and 5 bases from J, with 14 bases in between. The CDR3 protein is CASTGGGWTEAFF. In DNA, the CDR3 is TGTGCCAGCACCGGAGGGGGATGGACTGAAGCTTTCTTT.

This clonotype was counted at least ten times. V is TRBV7-2 and J is TRBJ2-1; D possibly matches TRBD1 or TRBD2 (5 bases each). In germline, CDR1 is SGHTA, CDR2 FQGNSA. The CDR3 sequence is 14 residues long. Trimming took 1 base from V and 5 from J, leaving 9 bases between them. CDR3 protein: CASSLELGDNEQFF. DNA for the CDR3: TGTGCCAGCAGCTTAGAACTGGGGGACAATGAGCAGTTCTTC.

The V gene is TRBV28, the J gene TRBJ1-2, with 12 bases lining up with TRBD1. Trimming cost V 2 bases and J 8 bases; bases outside gene matches: 9. The CDR3 sequence is 16 residues long. Germline CDR1 and CDR2: MDHEN and SYDVKM. Written as DNA, the CDR3 is TGTGCCAGCAGTTTAGGCGGGACAGGGGGCTTTGAAGGCTACACCTTC. Translation: CASSLGGTGGFEGYTF.

This clonotype occurred many times. This chain uses TRBV5-1 with TRBJ2-3, with D hard to call. Trimming stripped 3 bases from V and 2 bases from J, with 7 bases between. CDR3 size: 13 residues. Looked up from germline, CDR1 is SGHRS and CDR2 is YFSETQ. CDR3 nucleotides: TGCGCCAGCAGCTCGACCGTCACAGATACGCAGTATTTT. Protein sequence: CASSSTVTDTQYF.

This clonotype came up many times. This sequence joins TRBV9 and TRBJ2-1, with D perhaps matching TRBD2 (6 bases). V lost 4 bases and J 8 bases, leaving 19 bases between the germline ends. The CDR3 sequence is 15 residues long. CDR1 is SGDLS, CDR2 YYNGEE, per germline. Here the CDR3 reads CASSPRGGSADEQFF. In DNA form, the CDR3 reads TGTGCCAGCAGCCCCCGAGGAGGGTCCGCCGATGAGCAGTTCTTC.

The chain has TRBV20-1 and TRBJ2-7; the D gene is possibly TRBD1 (6 bases). CDR3 length: 14 amino acids. The germline V gene encodes CDR1 DFQATT and CDR2 SNEGSKA (reference sequence). Trimming removed 3 bases from V and 0 bases from J, with 12 bases in between. In DNA form, the CDR3 reads TGCAGTGCTAGGGTTCAGGGGAGCTCCTACGAGCAGTACTTC. It specifies CSARVQGSSYEQYF.

The chain recombines TRBV2 with TRBJ2-1; 9 nucleotides agree with TRBD2. Germline CDR1 reads SNHLY; CDR2 reads FYNNEI. The J segment lost 7 bases and the V segment lost 6 bases, leaving 7 bases of the junction unmatched. The CDR3 is 14 amino acids. Here the CDR3 reads CASRGLAGVNEQFF. The CDR3 DNA is TGTGCCAGCAGGGGACTAGCCGGGGTTAATGAGCAGTTCTTC.

This clonotype was seen repeatedly, ten times or more. The J gene is TRBJ2-2, the V gene TRBV5-1; 14 nucleotides line up with TRBD2. The germline V gene has CDR1 SGHRS and CDR2 YFSETQ. V was clipped by 4 bases and J by 5 bases; unmatched bases: 4. The CDR3 contains 16 residues. The DNA of the CDR3 is TGCGCCAGCAGCATGGGACTAGCGGGAGATACCGGGGAGCTGTTTTTT. Protein sequence: CASSMGLAGDTGELFF.

In this sample, this clonotype turned up a few times. The rearrangement uses TRBV12-3 or TRBV12-4 and TRBJ2-3; 8 bases align to TRBD1. The CDR3 spans 16 residues. The V segment lost 6 bases and the J segment 1 base; nucleotides outside the gene matches: 9. The CDR3 loop is CASRRSRGRGTDTQYF. In DNA, the CDR3 is TGTGCCAGCAGACGCTCCAGGGGGCGGGGCACAGATACGCAGTATTTT.

This clonotype was counted a few times. V usage is TRBV5-1 and J usage is TRBJ2-3; the match to TRBD2 covers 13 bases. CDR3 length: 16 amino acids. Looked up from germline, CDR1 is SGHRS and CDR2 is YFSETQ. J gave up 3 bases and V 4 bases, and 5 bases lay outside the gene matches. This CDR3 is CASSPRTSGSTDTQYF. CDR3 DNA sequence: TGCGCCAGCAGCCCAAGGACTAGCGGGAGTACAGATACGCAGTATTTT.

This clonotype was counted ten times or more. The chain is built from TRBV10-1 and TRBJ2-5, with D perhaps TRBD2 (6 bases). Per germline, CDR1 WNHNN and CDR2 SYGVQD (reference sequence). The length of the CDR3 is 12 residues. V lost 0 bases and J 7 bases, leaving 6 bases between the germline ends. CDR3 DNA sequence: TGCGCCAGCAGTGAGTCGGGAGGGACCCAGTACTTC. Translated, it gives CASSESGGTQYF.

This clonotype appeared many times. The chain employs TRBV3-1 and TRBJ2-1, with 7 bases lining up with TRBD2. Trimming took 0 bases from V and 3 from J; bases not matched to a gene: 8. Germline loops: CDR1 LGHDT, CDR2 YNNKEL (reference sequence). The CDR3 sequence is 17 residues long. The CDR3 reads CASSQDGGGGNYNEQFF. The CDR3 coding sequence is TGTGCCAGCAGCCAAGATGGTGGCGGGGGAAACTACAATGAGCAGTTCTTC.

This clonotype was counted at least ten times. V usage is TRBV5-1 and J usage is TRBJ1-1; tentative D call: TRBD1 (5 bases). The CDR3 is 16 residues long. CDR1 is SGHRS, CDR2 YFSETQ, per germline. Trimming pared 0 bases from V and 1 base from J, leaving 13 bases between. CDR3 in DNA: TGCGCCAGCAGCTTGGCGGGGACTCAACAGAACACTGAAGCTTTCTTT. Amino acid sequence: CASSLAGTQQNTEAFF.

This chain links TRBV7-6 with TRBJ1-4; D gene uncertain. The germline gives CDR1 SGHVS, CDR2 FNYEAQ. The CDR3 totals 15 residues. The V end lost 5 bases, the J end lost 0 bases, and 10 bases lay between the germline ends. The CDR3 bases are TGTGCCAGCAGCGACGAGGACTCAACTAATGAAAAACTGTTTTTT. This translates into CASSDEDSTNEKLFF.

This clonotype was counted between two and nine times. V and J are TRBV11-2 and TRBJ2-2, with D uncertain. Trimming left V 6 bases short and J 3 bases short, with 5 bases between. Germline assignment: CDR1 SGHAT and CDR2 FQNNGV. The CDR3 contains 12 residues. CDR3 bases: TGTGCCAGCAGGTCTCACACCGGGGAGCTGTTTTTT. Translated, it gives CASRSHTGELFF.

This clonotype was found many times. The chain is built from TRBV4-1 and TRBJ2-2, with D unclear. The CDR3 sequence is 11 residues long. From germline, CDR1 is MGHRA and CDR2 YSYEKL. The V end was cut by 0 bases, the J end by 10 bases, with 3 bases between. This CDR3 is CASSQDLELFF. CDR3 DNA sequence: TGCGCCAGCAGCCAAGACCTGGAGCTGTTTTTT.